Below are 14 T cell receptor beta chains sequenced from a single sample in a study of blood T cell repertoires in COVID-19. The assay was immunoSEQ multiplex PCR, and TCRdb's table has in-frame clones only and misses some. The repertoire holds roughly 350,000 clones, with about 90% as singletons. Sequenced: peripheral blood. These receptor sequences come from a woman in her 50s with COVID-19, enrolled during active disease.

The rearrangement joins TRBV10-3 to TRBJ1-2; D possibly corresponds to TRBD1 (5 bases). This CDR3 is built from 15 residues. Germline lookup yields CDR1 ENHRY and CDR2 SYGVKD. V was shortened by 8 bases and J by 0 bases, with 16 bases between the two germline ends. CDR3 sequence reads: CAIGARADTNYGYTF. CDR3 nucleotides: TGTGCCATCGGGGCCCGGGCAGACACTAACTATGGCTACACCTTC.

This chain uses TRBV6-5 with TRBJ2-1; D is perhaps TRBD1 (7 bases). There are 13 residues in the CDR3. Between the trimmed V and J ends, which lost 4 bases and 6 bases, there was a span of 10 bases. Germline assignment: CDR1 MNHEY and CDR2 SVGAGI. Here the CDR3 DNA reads TGTGCCAGCAGTTCCAGGGGGGCCAATGAGCAGTTCTTC. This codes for CASSSRGANEQFF.

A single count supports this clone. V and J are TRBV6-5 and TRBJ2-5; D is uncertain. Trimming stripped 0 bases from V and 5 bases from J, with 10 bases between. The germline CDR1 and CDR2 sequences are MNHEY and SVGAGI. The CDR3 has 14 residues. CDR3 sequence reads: CASSYSGREETQYF. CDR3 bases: TGTGCCAGCAGTTACTCGGGCCGAGAGGAGACCCAGTACTTC.

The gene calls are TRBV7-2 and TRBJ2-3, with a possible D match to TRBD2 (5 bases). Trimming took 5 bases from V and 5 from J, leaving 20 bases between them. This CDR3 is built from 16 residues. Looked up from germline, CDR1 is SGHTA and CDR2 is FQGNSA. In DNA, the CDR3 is TGTGCCAGCAGCGTCACAGCGGTGGGAGTGGGAGATACGCAGTATTTT. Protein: CASSVTAVGVGDTQYF. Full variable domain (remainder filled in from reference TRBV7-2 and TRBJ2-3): GAGVSQSPSNKVTEKGKDVELRCDPISGHTALYWYRQSLGQGLEFLIYFQGNSAPDKSGLPSDRFSAERTGGSVSTLTIQRTQQEDSAVYLCASSVTAVGVGDTQYFGPGTRLTVL.

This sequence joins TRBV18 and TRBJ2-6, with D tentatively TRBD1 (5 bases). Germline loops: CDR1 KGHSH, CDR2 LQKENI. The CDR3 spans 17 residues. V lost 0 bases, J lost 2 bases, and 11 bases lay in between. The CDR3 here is CASSPPGRVTGANVLTF. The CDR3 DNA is TGTGCCAGCTCACCACCCGGCAGGGTAACTGGGGCCAACGTCCTGACTTTC.

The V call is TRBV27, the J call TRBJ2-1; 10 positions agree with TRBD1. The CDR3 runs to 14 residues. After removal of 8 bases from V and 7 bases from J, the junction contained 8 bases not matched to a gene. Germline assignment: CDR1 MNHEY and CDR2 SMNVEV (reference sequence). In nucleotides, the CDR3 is TGTGCCAGCTACCCGGACAGGGGGGGTAATGAGCAGTTCTTC. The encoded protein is CASYPDRGGNEQFF.

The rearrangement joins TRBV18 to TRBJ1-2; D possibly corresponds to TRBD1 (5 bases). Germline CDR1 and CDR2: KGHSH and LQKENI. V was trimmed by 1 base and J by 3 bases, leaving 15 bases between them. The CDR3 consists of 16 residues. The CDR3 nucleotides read TGTGCCAGCTCACCACAGGCAGGGATCCATGACTATGGCTACACCTTC. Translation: CASSPQAGIHDYGYTF. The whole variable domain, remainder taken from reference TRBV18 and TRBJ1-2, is NAGVMQNPRHLVRRRGQEARLRCSPMKGHSHVYWYRQLPEEGLKFMVYLQKENIIDESGMPKERFSAEFPKEGPSILRIQQVVRGDSAAYFCASSPQAGIHDYGYTFGSGTRLTVV.

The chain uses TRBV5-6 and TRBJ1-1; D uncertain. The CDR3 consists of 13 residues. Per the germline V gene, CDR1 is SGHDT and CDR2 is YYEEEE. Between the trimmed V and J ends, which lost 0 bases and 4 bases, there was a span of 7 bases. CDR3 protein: CASSLVPGTEAFF. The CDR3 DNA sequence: TGTGCCAGCAGCTTGGTACCGGGCACTGAAGCTTTCTTT.

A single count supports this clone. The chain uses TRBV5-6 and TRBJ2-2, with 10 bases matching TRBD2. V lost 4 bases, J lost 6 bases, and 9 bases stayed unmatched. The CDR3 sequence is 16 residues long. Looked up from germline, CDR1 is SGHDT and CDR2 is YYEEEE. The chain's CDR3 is CASSRRVSGRAGELFF. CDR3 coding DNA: TGTGCCAGCAGCCGGCGGGTCAGCGGGAGGGCCGGGGAGCTGTTTTTT. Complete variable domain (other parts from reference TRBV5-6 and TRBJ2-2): DAGVTQSPTHLIKTRGQQVTLRCSPKSGHDTVSWYQQALGQGPQFIFQYYEEEERQRGNFPDRFSGHQFPNYSSELNVNALLLGDSALYLCASSRRVSGRAGELFFGEGSRLTVL.

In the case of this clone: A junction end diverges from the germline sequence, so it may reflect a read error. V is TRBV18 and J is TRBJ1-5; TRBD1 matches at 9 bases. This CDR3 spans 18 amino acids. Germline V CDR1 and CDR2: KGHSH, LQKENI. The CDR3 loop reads CASSPMTAGTGSNQPQHF. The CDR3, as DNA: TGTGCCAGCTCACCAATGACAGCCGGGACAGGGTCGAATCAACCCCAGCATTTT. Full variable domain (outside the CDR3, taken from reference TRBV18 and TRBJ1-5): NAGVMQNPRHLVRRRGQEARLRCSPMKGHSHVYWYRQLPEEGLKFMVYLQKENIIDESGMPKERFSAEFPKEGPSILRIQQVVRGDSAAYFCASSPMTAGTGSNQPQHFGDGTRLSIL.

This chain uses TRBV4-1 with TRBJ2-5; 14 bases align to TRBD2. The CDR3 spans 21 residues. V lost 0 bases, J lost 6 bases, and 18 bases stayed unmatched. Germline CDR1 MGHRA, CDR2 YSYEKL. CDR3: CASSQDWGTGGLAGGGKTQYF. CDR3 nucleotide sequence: TGCGCCAGCAGCCAAGATTGGGGGACCGGCGGACTAGCGGGAGGCGGAAAGACCCAGTACTTC.

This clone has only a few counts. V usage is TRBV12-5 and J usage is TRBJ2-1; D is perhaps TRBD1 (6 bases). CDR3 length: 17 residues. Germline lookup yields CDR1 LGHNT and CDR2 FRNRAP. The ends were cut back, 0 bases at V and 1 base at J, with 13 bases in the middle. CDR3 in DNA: TGTGCTAGTGGTTTGGTACATGGGGGCTTTTCCTACAATGAGCAGTTCTTC. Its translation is CASGLVHGGFSYNEQFF.

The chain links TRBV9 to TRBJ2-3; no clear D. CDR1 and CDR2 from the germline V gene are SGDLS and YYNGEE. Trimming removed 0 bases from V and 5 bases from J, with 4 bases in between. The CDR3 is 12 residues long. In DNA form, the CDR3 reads TGTGCCAGCAGCGTAGTCAGAGATACGCAGTATTTT. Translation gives CASSVVRDTQYF. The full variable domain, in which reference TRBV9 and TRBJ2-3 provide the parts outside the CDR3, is DSGVTQTPKHLITATGQRVTLRCSPRSGDLSVYWYQQSLDQGLQFLIQYYNGEERAKGNILERFSAQQFPDLHSELNLSSLELGDSALYFCASSVVRDTQYFGPGTRLTVL.

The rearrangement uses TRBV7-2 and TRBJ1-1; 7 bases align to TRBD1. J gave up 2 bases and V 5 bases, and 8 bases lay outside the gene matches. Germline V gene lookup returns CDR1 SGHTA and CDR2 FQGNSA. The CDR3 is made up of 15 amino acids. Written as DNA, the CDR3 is TGTGCCAGCAGCCCCAGACAGGGAATAAACACTGAAGCTTTCTTT. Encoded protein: CASSPRQGINTEAFF.